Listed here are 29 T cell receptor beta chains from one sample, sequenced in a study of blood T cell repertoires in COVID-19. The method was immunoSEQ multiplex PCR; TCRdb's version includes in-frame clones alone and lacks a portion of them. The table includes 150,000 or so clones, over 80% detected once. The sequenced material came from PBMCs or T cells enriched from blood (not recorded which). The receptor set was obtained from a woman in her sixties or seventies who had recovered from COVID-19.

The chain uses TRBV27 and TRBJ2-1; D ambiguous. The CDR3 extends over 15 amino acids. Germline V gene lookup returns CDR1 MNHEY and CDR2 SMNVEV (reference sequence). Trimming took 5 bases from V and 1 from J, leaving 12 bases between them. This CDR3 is CASSTTGWSYNEQFF. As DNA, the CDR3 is TGTGCCAGCAGTACTACGGGTTGGTCCTACAATGAGCAGTTCTTC.

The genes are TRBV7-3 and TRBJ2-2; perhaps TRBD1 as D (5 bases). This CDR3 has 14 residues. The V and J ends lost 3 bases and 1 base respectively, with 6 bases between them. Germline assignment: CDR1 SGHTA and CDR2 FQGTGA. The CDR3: CASSFDRNTGELFF. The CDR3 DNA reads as TGTGCCAGCAGCTTTGACAGGAACACCGGGGAGCTGTTTTTT.

The CDR3 sequence is CASSESSGYTEAFF. In nucleotides, the CDR3 is TGCGCCAGCAGTGAGTCTTCGGGGTACACTGAAGCTTTCTTT. This sequence joins TRBV10-2 and TRBJ1-1, with D unclear. Germline CDR1 reads WSHSY; CDR2 reads SAAADI. This CDR3 spans 14 amino acids. V lost 0 bases to trimming and J lost 3 bases, with 8 bases between them.

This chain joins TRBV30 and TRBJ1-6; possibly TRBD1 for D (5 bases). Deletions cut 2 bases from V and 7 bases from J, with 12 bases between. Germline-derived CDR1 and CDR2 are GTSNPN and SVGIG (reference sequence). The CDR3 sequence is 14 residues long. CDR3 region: CAWSRQGINSPLHF. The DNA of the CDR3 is TGTGCCTGGAGTCGGCAGGGAATCAATTCACCCCTCCACTTT.

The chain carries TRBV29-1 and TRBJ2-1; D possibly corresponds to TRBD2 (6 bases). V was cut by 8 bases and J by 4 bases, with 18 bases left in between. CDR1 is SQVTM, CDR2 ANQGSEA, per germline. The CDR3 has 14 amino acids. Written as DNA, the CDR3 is TGCAGCTTCTGGGCCGGGGGACCTTACAATGAGCAGTTCTTC. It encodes CSFWAGGPYNEQFF.

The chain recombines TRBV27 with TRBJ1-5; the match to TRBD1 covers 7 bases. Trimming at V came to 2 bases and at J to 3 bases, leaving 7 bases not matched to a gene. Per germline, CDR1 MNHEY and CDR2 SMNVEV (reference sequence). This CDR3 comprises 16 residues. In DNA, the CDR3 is TGTGCCAGCAGTTTAACGGCAGGGGGTTCCAATCAGCCCCAGCATTTT. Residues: CASSLTAGGSNQPQHF.

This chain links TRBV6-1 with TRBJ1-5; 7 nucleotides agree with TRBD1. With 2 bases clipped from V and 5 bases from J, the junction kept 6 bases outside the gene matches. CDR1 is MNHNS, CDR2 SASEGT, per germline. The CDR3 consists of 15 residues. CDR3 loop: CASSEKAGGYQPQHF. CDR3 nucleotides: TGTGCCAGCAGTGAAAAGGCAGGGGGGTATCAGCCCCAGCATTTT.

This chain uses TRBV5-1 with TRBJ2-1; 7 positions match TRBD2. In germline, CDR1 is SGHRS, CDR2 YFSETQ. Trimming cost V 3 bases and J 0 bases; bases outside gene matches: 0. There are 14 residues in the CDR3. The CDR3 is CASSSSGSYNEQFF. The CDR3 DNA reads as TGCGCCAGCAGCTCTAGCGGCTCCTACAATGAGCAGTTCTTC.

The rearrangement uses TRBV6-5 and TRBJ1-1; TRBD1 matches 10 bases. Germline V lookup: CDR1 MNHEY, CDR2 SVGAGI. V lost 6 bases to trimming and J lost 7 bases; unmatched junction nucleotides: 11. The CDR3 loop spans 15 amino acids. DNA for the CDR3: TGTGCCAGCAGGCGCGGACAGGGGGTTGAGGGTGAAGCTTTCTTT. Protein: CASRRGQGVEGEAFF.

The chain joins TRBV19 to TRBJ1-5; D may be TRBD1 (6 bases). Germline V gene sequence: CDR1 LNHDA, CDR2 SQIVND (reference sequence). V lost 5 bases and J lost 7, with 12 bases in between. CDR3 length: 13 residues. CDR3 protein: CASSGGGWQPQHF. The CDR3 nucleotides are TGTGCCAGTAGTGGTGGGGGCTGGCAGCCCCAGCATTTT.

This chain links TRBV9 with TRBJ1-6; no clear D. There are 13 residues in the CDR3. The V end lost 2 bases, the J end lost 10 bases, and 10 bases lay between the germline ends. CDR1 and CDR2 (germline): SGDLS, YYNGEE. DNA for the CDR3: TGTGCCAGCAGCGTTGCCGGGAGGTCACCCCTCCACTTT. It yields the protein CASSVAGRSPLHF.

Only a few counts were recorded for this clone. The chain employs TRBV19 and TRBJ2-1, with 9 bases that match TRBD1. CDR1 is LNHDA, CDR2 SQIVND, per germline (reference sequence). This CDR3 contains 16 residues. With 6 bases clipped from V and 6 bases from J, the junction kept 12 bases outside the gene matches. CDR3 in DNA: TGTGCCAGTAGCCTCGACCCCGGGACAGGGATCAATGAGCAGTTCTTC. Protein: CASSLDPGTGINEQFF.

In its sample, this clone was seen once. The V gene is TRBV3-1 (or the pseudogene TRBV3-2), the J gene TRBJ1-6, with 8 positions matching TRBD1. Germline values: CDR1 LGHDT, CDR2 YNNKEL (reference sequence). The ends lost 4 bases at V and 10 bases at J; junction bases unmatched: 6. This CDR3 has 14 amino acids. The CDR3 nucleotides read TGTGCCAGCAGCCCGCTGACAGGGGTCTCACCCCTCCACTTT. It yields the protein CASSPLTGVSPLHF.

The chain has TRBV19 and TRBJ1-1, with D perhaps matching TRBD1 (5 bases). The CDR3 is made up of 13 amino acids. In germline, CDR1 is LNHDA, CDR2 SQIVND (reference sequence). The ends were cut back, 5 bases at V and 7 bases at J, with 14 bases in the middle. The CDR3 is CASSPGGGFEAFF. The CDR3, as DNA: TGTGCCAGTAGTCCCGGGGGGGGGTTTGAAGCTTTCTTT.

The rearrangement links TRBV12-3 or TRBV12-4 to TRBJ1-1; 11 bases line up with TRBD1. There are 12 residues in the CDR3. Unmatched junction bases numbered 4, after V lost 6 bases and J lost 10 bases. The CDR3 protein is CASSLDRGRAFF. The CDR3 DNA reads TGTGCCAGCAGCCTGGACAGGGGGCGAGCTTTCTTT.

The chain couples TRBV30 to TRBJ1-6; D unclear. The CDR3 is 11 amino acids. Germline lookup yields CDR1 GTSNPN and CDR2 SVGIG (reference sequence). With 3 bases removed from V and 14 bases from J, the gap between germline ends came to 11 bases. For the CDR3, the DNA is TGTGCCTGGAGCAAACCTATAACCCTCCACTTT. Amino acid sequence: CAWSKPITLHF.

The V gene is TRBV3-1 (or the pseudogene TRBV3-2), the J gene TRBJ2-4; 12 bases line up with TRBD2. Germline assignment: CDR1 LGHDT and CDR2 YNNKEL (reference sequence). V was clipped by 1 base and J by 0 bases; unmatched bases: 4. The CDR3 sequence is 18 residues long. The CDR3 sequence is CASSQGTSGTLAKNIQYF. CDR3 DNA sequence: TGTGCCAGCAGCCAAGGGACTAGCGGGACCCTAGCCAAAAACATTCAGTACTTC.

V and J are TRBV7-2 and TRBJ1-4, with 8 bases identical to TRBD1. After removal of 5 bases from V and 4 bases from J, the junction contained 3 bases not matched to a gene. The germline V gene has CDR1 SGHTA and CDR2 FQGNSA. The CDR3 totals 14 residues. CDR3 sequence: CASSPDRVNEKLFF. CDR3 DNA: TGTGCCAGCAGCCCGGACAGGGTTAATGAAAAACTGTTTTTT.

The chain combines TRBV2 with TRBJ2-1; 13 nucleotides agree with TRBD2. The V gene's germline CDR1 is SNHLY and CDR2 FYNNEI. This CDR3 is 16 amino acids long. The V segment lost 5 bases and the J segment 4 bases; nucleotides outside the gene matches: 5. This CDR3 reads CASSLGTSGTYNEQFF. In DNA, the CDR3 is TGTGCCAGCAGTCTCGGGACTAGCGGGACGTACAATGAGCAGTTCTTC.

CDR3 DNA sequence: TGTGCCAGCAGCGCCAGGGCAGGGTGGGGTAGCGGAACCGAGCAGTACTTC. Translation gives CASSARAGWGSGTEQYF. The gene calls are TRBV11-2 and TRBJ2-7, with a tentative D call TRBD2 (6 bases). Germline loops: CDR1 SGHAT, CDR2 FQNNGV. CDR3 length: 17 amino acids. V was trimmed by 5 bases and J by 6 bases, leaving 26 bases between them.

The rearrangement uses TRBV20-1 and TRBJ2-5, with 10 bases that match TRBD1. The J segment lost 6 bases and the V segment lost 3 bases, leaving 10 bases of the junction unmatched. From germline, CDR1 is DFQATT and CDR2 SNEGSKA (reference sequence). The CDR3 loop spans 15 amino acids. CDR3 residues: CSASDPGQGRKTQYF. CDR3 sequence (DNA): TGCAGTGCTAGTGATCCGGGACAGGGGAGAAAGACCCAGTACTTC.

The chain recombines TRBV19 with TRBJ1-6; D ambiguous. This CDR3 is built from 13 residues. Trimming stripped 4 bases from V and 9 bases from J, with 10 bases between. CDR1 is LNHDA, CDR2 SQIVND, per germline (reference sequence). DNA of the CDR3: TGTGCCAGTAGTAACAGCAGAGCTTCACCCCTCCACTTT. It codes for CASSNSRASPLHF.

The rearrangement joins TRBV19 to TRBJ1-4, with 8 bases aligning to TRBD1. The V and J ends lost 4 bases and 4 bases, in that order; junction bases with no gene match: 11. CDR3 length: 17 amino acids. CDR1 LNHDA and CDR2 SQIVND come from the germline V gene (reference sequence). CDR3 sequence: CASSTSFRGQGNEKLFF. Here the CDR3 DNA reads TGTGCCAGTAGTACGAGCTTCAGAGGACAGGGTAATGAAAAACTGTTTTTT. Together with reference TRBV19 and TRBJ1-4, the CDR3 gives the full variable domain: DGGITQSPKYLFRKEGQNVTLSCEQNLNHDAMYWYRQDPGQGLRLIYYSQIVNDFQKGDIAEGYSVSREKKESFPLTVTSAQKNPTAFYLCASSTSFRGQGNEKLFFGSGTQLSVL.

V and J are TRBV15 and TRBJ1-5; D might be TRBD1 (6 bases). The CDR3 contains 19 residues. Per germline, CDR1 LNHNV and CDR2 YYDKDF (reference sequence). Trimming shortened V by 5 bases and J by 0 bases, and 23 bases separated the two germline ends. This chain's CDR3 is CATSAGGGRPWRSNQPQHF. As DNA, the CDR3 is TGTGCCACCAGCGCTGGGGGGGGCCGGCCCTGGCGTAGCAATCAGCCCCAGCATTTT.

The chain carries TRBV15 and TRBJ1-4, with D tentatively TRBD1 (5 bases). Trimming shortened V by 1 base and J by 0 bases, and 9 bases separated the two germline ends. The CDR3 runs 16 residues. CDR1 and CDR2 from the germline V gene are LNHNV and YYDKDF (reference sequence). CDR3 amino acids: CATSRGTLATNEKLFF. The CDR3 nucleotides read TGTGCCACCAGCAGAGGGACACTGGCAACTAATGAAAAACTGTTTTTT.

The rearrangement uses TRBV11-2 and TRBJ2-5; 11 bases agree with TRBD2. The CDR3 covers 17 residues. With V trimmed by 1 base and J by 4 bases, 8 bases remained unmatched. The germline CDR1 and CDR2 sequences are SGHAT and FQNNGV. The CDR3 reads CASSLGGIAGGRETQYF. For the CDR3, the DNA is TGTGCCAGCAGCTTAGGTGGAATAGCGGGGGGGCGAGAGACCCAGTACTTC.

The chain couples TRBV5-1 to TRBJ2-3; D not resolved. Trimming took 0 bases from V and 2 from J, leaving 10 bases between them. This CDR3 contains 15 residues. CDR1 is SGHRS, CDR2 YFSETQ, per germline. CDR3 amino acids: CASSLDGRTTDTQYF. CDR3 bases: TGCGCCAGCAGCTTGGATGGCAGAACCACAGATACGCAGTATTTT. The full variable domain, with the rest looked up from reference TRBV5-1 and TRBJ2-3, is KAGVTQTPRYLIKTRGQQVTLSCSPISGHRSVSWYQQTPGQGLQFLFEYFSETQRNKGNFPGRFSGRQFSNSRSEMNVSTLELGDSALYLCASSLDGRTTDTQYFGPGTRLTVL.

The CDR3 loop is CASSPQREPRTGELFF. In DNA, the CDR3 is TGTGCCAGCAGCCCTCAGCGGGAACCCAGGACCGGGGAGCTGTTTTTT. The chain couples TRBV9 to TRBJ2-2; 7 bases match TRBD2. CDR1 is SGDLS, CDR2 YYNGEE, per germline. This CDR3 spans 16 amino acids. V lost 4 bases, J lost 5 bases, and 11 bases stayed unmatched.

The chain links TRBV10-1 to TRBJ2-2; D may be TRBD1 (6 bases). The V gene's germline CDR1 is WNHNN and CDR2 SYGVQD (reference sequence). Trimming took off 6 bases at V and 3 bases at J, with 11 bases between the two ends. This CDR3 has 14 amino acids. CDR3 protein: CASSGQYDTGELFF. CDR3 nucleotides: TGCGCCAGCAGCGGACAGTACGACACCGGGGAGCTGTTTTTT.